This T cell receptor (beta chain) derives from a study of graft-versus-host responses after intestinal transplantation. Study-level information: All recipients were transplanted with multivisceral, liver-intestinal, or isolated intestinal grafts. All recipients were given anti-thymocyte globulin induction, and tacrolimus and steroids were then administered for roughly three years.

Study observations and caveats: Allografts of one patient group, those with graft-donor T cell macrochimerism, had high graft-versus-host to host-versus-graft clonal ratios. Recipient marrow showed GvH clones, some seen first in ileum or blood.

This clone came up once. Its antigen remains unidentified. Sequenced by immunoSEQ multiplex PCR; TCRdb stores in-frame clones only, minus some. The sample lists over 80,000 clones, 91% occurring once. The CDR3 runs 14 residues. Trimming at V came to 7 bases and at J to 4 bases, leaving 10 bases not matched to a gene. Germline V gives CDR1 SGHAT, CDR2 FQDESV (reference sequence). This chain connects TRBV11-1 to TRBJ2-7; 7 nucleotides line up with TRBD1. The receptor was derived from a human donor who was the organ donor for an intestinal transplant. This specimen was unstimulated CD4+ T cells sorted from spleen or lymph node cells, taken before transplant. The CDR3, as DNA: TGTGCCAGCACCCGACAGGGTGGGGGATACGAGCAGTACTTC. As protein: CASTRQGGGYEQYF.